Below are 23 T cell receptor beta chains sequenced from a single sample in a study of T cell clonality in common variable immunodeficiency (dated by TCRdb to 2014 to 2015). Study-wide conclusions, independent of this receptor: CVID TCRbeta sequences were reported to have fewer deletions and N-nucleotide insertions and to lack highly modified clones with 13 or more V deletions.

The library was obtained by the immunoSEQ multiplex PCR assay. This is the immuneACCESS table as TCRdb keeps it, with only in-frame sequences that have V and J called. A part of the clones is gone; compared with another copy, unresolved V genes explain less than half, and the rest is unexplained. Listed for this sample are roughly 30,000 clones, none observed only a single time. The biggest ten clones account for about 3% of the sample. No antigen has been identified for these receptors. Material: peripheral blood mononuclear cells. Receptors were obtained from a human donor with common variable immunodeficiency.

For this clone: The CDR3 end is not reached by the read, which stops 3 residues before it; the germline J gene fills it in. The chain is built from TRBV2 and TRBJ1-6, with TRBD1 identical over 8 bases. V lost 6 bases to trimming and J lost 9 bases; unmatched junction nucleotides: 10. The CDR3 contains 15 residues. CDR1 SNHLY and CDR2 FYNNEI come from the germline V gene. The CDR3: CASRPRTGQGSPLHF. The covered CDR3 bases are TGTGCCAGCAGACCCCGGACAGGGCAAGGTTCACCC.

Only a few counts were recorded for this clone. The CDR3 extends 3 residues past the end of the read, so its final part is completed from the germline J gene. This chain joins TRBV5-4 and TRBJ2-7; 15 positions agree with TRBD2. Looked up from germline, CDR1 is SGHNT and CDR2 is YYREEE (reference sequence). Unmatched junction bases numbered 5, after V lost 4 bases and J lost 6 bases. This CDR3 has 15 residues. CDR3 DNA (partial): TGTGCCAGCAGCACCCCGGGACTAGCGGGAGGCGAG. It specifies CASSTPGLAGGE. The full CDR3 sequence reads CASSTPGLAGGEQYF.

This clone was detected many times. Read sequence stops 3 residues before the CDR3 end, and the germline J gene provides the missing end. The chain joins TRBV28 to TRBJ2-5, with D maybe TRBD2 (5 bases). The germline CDR1 and CDR2 sequences are MDHEN and SYDVKM. The CDR3 contains 14 residues. Trimming removed 2 bases from V and 4 bases from J, with 11 bases in between. The DNA read from the CDR3 is TGTGCCAGCAGTTTAACTAGAACGGGAGAGACC. Protein sequence: CASSLTRTGET. The whole CDR3 is CASSLTRTGETQYF.

About this clone itself: Read data end 3 residues before the CDR3 end; the end is taken from the germline J gene. The V gene is TRBV19, the J gene TRBJ1-6; D may be TRBD1 (5 bases). CDR3 length equals 16 residues. Per the germline V gene, CDR1 is LNHDA and CDR2 is SQIVND (reference sequence). Trimming took off 5 bases at V and 4 bases at J, with 15 bases between the two ends. CDR3 amino acids: CASSAFPGEYNSPLHF. The part of the CDR3 DNA that was read is TGTGCCAGTAGTGCCTTTCCGGGGGAATATAATTCACCC. Supplemented by reference TRBV19 and TRBJ1-6, the full variable domain reads DGGITQSPKYLFRKEGQNVTLSCEQNLNHDAMYWYRQDPGQGLRLIYYSQIVNDFQKGDIAEGYSVSREKKESFPLTVTSAQKNPTAFYLCASSAFPGEYNSPLHFGNGTRLTVT.

This clone occurred many times. The read finishes 3 residues shy of the CDR3 end, and the germline J gene is used to complete it. The rearrangement uses TRBV9 and TRBJ1-4; 10 bases map to TRBD1. The J segment lost 8 bases and the V segment lost 4 bases, leaving 8 bases of the junction unmatched. The V gene's germline CDR1 is SGDLS and CDR2 YYNGEE. This CDR3 region has 15 residues. Partial CDR3 DNA: TGTGCCAGCAGCCCGGGGACAGGGGAAAACGAAAAA. Its protein product is CASSPGTGENEK. The complete CDR3 sequence is CASSPGTGENEKLFF.

This clone has just a few counts. The read comes to an end 3 residues before the CDR3 does, leaving the germline J gene to fill in the end. The chain couples TRBV2 to TRBJ2-7, with 12 bases lining up with TRBD2. The CDR3 is 15 residues long. Germline CDR1 reads SNHLY; CDR2 reads FYNNEI. Losses at the gene ends were 3 bases for V and 5 bases for J; bases not matched to a gene: 5. CDR3 DNA, as far as it was read: TGTGCCAGCAGTGATCGACTAGCGGGAGCTAACGAG. Translated, it gives CASSDRLAGANE. The entire CDR3 is CASSDRLAGANEQYF.

This clone was seen at least ten times. The read halts 3 residues ahead of the CDR3 end, with the missing end drawn from the germline J gene. This rearrangement joins TRBV10-1 to TRBJ1-3; tentatively, D is TRBD1 (6 bases). Trimming took 5 bases from V and 5 from J, leaving 10 bases between them. Germline loops: CDR1 WNHNN, CDR2 SYGVQD (reference sequence). This CDR3 has 13 residues. The CDR3 spells CASSKDSRNTIYF. CDR3 DNA, as far as it was read: TGCGCCAGCAGTAAGGACAGCCGAAACACC.

This clone was detected a few times. This chain's CDR3 is CSARTSGRAIKETQYF. Incomplete CDR3 DNA: TGCAGTGCTAGGACTAGCGGGAGGGCCATCAAAGAGACC. V and J are TRBV20-1 and TRBJ2-5, with 14 bases fitting TRBD2. The read ends 3 residues shy of where the CDR3 ends; the end is completed using the germline J gene. The CDR3 runs 16 residues. J gave up 3 bases and V 3 bases, and 6 bases lay outside the gene matches. CDR1 is DFQATT and CDR2 is SNEGSKA in the germline V gene (reference sequence).

This clone was seen many times. Sequencing ends 3 residues short of the CDR3 end; the germline J gene provides the rest. This chain links TRBV5-1 with TRBJ1-1, with 9 nucleotides matching TRBD1. The V and J ends lost 2 bases and 1 base, in that order; junction bases with no gene match: 12. This CDR3 spans 18 amino acids. The germline V gene encodes CDR1 SGHRS and CDR2 YFSETQ. Partial CDR3 DNA: TGCGCCAGCAGCTTACGGGCCGGGGACAGGGTTTGGAACACTGAA. As protein: CASSLRAGDRVWNTE. The complete CDR3 sequence is CASSLRAGDRVWNTEAFF.

This clone was seen at least ten times. Read sequence stops 3 residues before the CDR3 end, and the germline J gene provides the missing end. This chain links TRBV20-1 with TRBJ2-3; 11 bases match TRBD2. This CDR3 is built from 14 residues. V was clipped by 8 bases and J by 2 bases; unmatched bases: 6. Germline V CDR1 and CDR2: DFQATT, SNEGSKA (reference sequence). The part of the CDR3 DNA that was read is TGCAGTAGGCGGGGACTAGCGGTCACAGATACG. This gives the protein CSRRGLAVTDT. The CDR3 reads in full as CSRRGLAVTDTQYF.

This clone was recorded many times. The DNA ends 3 residues before the CDR3 does, and the rest of the CDR3 is filled in from the germline J gene. The chain is built from TRBV19 and TRBJ1-2; 10 bases align to TRBD1. The germline gives CDR1 LNHDA, CDR2 SQIVND (reference sequence). The CDR3 length is 15 residues. The CDR3 DNA, read in part, is TGTGCCAGTAGAGACAGGGGGCAAATCTCGGAGGGC. Its protein product is CASRDRGQISEG. Given in full, the CDR3 is CASRDRGQISEGYTF.

The sample holds a few counts of this clone. The read falls 3 residues short of the CDR3 end, and the missing part is taken from the germline J gene. V gene TRBV6-2 or TRBV6-3 combines with J gene TRBJ2-7; 7 positions agree with TRBD2. CDR1 is MNHEY and CDR2 is SVGEGT in the germline V gene. The CDR3 length is 16 residues. With V trimmed by 5 bases and J by 0 bases, 10 bases remained unmatched. CDR3 DNA (partial): TGTGCCAGCAGTGGCCCAGGCGGGAGAGACTCCTACGAG. This codes for CASSGPGGRDSYE. The CDR3 in its entirety is CASSGPGGRDSYEQYF.

As to this clone: The sequenced fragment ends 3 residues before the CDR3 boundary, so the rest is inferred from the germline J gene. The chain has TRBV18 and TRBJ2-7; 10 bases align to TRBD1. V shed 8 bases, J shed 1 base, and the junction held 5 bases outside the gene matches. The CDR3 is 14 amino acids. The germline CDR1 and CDR2 sequences are KGHSH and LQKENI. The DNA read from the CDR3 is TGTGCCAGCCAGGACAGGGGGGCTTCCTACGAG. It specifies CASQDRGASYE. The entire CDR3 reads CASQDRGASYEQYF.

This clone was observed many times. The CDR3 goes on 3 residues after the read ends, and that part is filled in from the germline J gene. The chain recombines TRBV5-5 with TRBJ1-2; TRBD1 is a possible D gene (6 bases). The V gene's germline CDR1 is SGHKS and CDR2 YYEKEE (reference sequence). There are 13 residues in the CDR3. Trimming pared 3 bases from V and 0 bases from J, leaving 6 bases between. The part of the CDR3 DNA that was read is TGTGCCAGCAGCTACAGGGCTAACTATGGC. Its translation is CASSYRANYG. The full CDR3 reads CASSYRANYGYTF.

The sample holds many counts of this clone. The read gets to within 3 residues of the CDR3 end, and the germline J gene fills in the rest. V gene TRBV7-2 combines with J gene TRBJ2-3, with D possibly matching TRBD2 (6 bases). Germline CDR1 is SGHTA and CDR2 is FQGNSA. Trimming shortened V by 6 bases and J by 2 bases, and 15 bases separated the two germline ends. This CDR3 comprises 15 residues. The CDR3 region is CASRSRGSYTDTQYF. CDR3 DNA, as far as it was read: TGTGCCAGCAGGTCTCGGGGGTCGTACACAGATACG.

Concerning this clone: The read falls 3 residues short of the CDR3 end, and the missing part is taken from the germline J gene. The V and J genes are TRBV5-6 and TRBJ1-6, with 7 bases matching TRBD1. Germline CDR1 SGHDT, CDR2 YYEEEE. V trimming: 5 bases; J trimming: 11 bases; junction bases outside the gene matches: 7. CDR3 size: 13 residues. CDR3 bases read: TGTGCCAGCAGAAGCGGGACAGTGACACCC. It codes for CASRSGTVTP. The full CDR3 is CASRSGTVTPLHF.

This clone was recorded many times. The read terminates 3 residues before the CDR3 end, so the remaining end is supplied by the germline J gene. The chain uses TRBV5-5 and TRBJ2-7; D might be TRBD1 (5 bases). Germline CDR1 and CDR2: SGHKS and YYEKEE (reference sequence). The CDR3 length is 14 residues. Trimming removed 4 bases from V and 1 base from J, with 12 bases in between. CDR3 DNA, as far as it was read: TGTGCCAGCAGCCAGGACACTGCTTCCTACGAG. Translating gives CASSQDTASYE. The full CDR3 sequence reads CASSQDTASYEQYF.

A few counts support this clone. The sequence runs out 3 residues before the end of the CDR3; the remainder is reconstructed from the germline J gene. V is TRBV7-2 and J is TRBJ1-5; D not certain. With 4 bases removed from V and 2 bases from J, the gap between germline ends came to 9 bases. The CDR3 is 14 amino acids. The germline CDR1 and CDR2 sequences are SGHTA and FQGNSA. The CDR3 is CASSSDSGNQPQHF. CDR3 bases read: TGTGCCAGCAGCTCTGATAGTGGCAATCAGCCC.

With respect to this clone: The observed sequence ends 3 residues before the CDR3 terminus, with the missing tail filled in from the germline J gene. This chain uses TRBV20-1 with TRBJ2-7; the D gene could be TRBD1 or TRBD2 (8 bases each). The CDR3 is 17 residues long. V lost 4 bases, J lost 3 bases, and 25 bases lay in between. Germline CDR1 DFQATT, CDR2 SNEGSKA (reference sequence). The sequenced CDR3 bases are TGCAGTGCTAAAGACAGGGGTAGCGGGATAATAATCTACGAG. This encodes CSAKDRGSGIIIYE. The entire CDR3 protein is CSAKDRGSGIIIYEQYF.

On this clone itself: The CDR3 end lies 3 residues beyond the end of the read and is filled in from the germline J gene. The V gene is TRBV27, the J gene TRBJ2-5; TRBD2 aligns across 11 bases. V trimming: 3 bases; J trimming: 2 bases; junction bases outside the gene matches: 2. Germline V gene lookup returns CDR1 MNHEY and CDR2 SMNVEV (reference sequence). The length of the CDR3 is 15 residues. CDR3 region: CASSLIAGGQETQYF. CDR3 DNA, as far as it was read: TGTGCCAGCAGTTTGATAGCGGGAGGGCAAGAGACC.

This clone was observed a handful of times. The read ends 3 residues shy of where the CDR3 ends; the end is completed using the germline J gene. The chain carries TRBV14 and TRBJ2-7; D ambiguous. This CDR3 contains 12 residues. The ends were cut back, 0 bases at V and 6 bases at J, with 6 bases in the middle. CDR1 is SGHDN, CDR2 FVKESK, per germline. CDR3 bases read: TGTGCCAGCAGCCAAGATCGGGTCGAG. This encodes CASSQDRVE. Given in full, the CDR3 is CASSQDRVEQYF.

This clone was seen ten or more times. The observed sequence ends 3 residues before the CDR3 terminus, with the missing tail filled in from the germline J gene. This CDR3 is also generated by other DNA sequences in the sample. The J gene is TRBJ1-1, the V gene TRBV27; tentative D call: TRBD1 (5 bases). Germline V gene sequence: CDR1 MNHEY, CDR2 SMNVEV (reference sequence). V dropped 5 bases and J dropped 1 base, with 11 bases sitting between them. There are 14 residues in the CDR3. The chain's CDR3 is CASSATETNTEAFF. The sequenced CDR3 bases are TGTGCCAGCAGTGCGACAGAAACGAACACTGAA.

This clone was observed many times. The CDR3 end is not reached by the read, which stops 3 residues before it; the germline J gene fills it in. The chain couples TRBV5-4 to TRBJ1-3, with D possibly being TRBD1 (5 bases). Trimming left V 0 bases short and J 0 bases short, with 7 bases between. Germline V gives CDR1 SGHNT, CDR2 YYREEE (reference sequence). The CDR3 has 15 amino acids. This chain's CDR3 is CASSLAGGSGNTIYF. The covered CDR3 bases are TGTGCCAGCAGCTTGGCGGGGGGCTCTGGAAACACC.